Shown below are 22 T cell receptor beta chains from a single sample sequenced in a study of blood T cell repertoires in COVID-19. Sequenced by immunoSEQ multiplex PCR; TCRdb stores in-frame clones only, minus some. The table shows about 160,000 clones, with just under 85% occurring only once. The sample taken for sequencing was peripheral blood. All receptors derive from a woman older than 75 with acute or convalescent COVID-19.

The chain employs TRBV10-3 and TRBJ1-6; possible D gene TRBD1, 5 bases. V lost 0 bases to trimming and J lost 0 bases, with 9 bases between them. CDR1 is ENHRY, CDR2 SYGVKD, per germline. The CDR3 extends over 17 amino acids. This CDR3 is CAISESQDYSYNSPLHF. DNA for the CDR3: TGTGCCATCAGTGAGTCACAGGATTACTCCTATAATTCACCCCTCCACTTT.

V is TRBV18 and J is TRBJ1-5, with a tentative D call TRBD1 (6 bases). V dropped 0 bases and J dropped 2 bases, with 14 bases sitting between them. Germline-derived CDR1 and CDR2 are KGHSH and LQKENI. The CDR3 length is 17 residues. The CDR3 region is CASSPPSGGAGNQPQHF. CDR3 DNA: TGTGCCAGCTCACCACCGAGTGGGGGGGCTGGCAATCAGCCCCAGCATTTT.

The chain recombines TRBV5-1 with TRBJ1-5, with D maybe TRBD1 (5 bases). Per germline, CDR1 SGHRS and CDR2 YFSETQ. CDR3 size: 17 residues. Trimming stripped 5 bases from V and 2 bases from J, with 20 bases between. CDR3 in amino acids: CASSSSPPTEGNQPQHF. CDR3 bases: TGCGCCAGCAGTTCCTCACCTCCGACAGAGGGCAATCAGCCCCAGCATTTT.

V and J are TRBV30 and TRBJ1-6; D is unresolved. V gave up 4 bases and J gave up 3 bases, with 4 bases separating them. From germline, CDR1 is GTSNPN and CDR2 SVGIG (reference sequence). The CDR3 totals 12 residues. The CDR3 is CAWNFYNSPLHF. CDR3 in DNA: TGTGCCTGGAACTTCTATAATTCACCCCTCCACTTT.

The chain uses TRBV20-1 and TRBJ1-2; 7 nucleotides align to TRBD1. From germline, CDR1 is DFQATT and CDR2 SNEGSKA (reference sequence). The V and J ends lost 3 bases and 2 bases, in that order; junction bases with no gene match: 6. This CDR3 contains 14 residues. The CDR3 reads CSASLQGRNYGYTF. CDR3 nucleotide sequence: TGCAGTGCTAGTTTACAGGGGCGAAACTATGGCTACACCTTC.

The chain has TRBV28 and TRBJ2-7, with D hard to call. CDR1 is MDHEN and CDR2 is SYDVKM in the germline V gene. Trimming shortened V by 5 bases and J by 4 bases, and 3 bases separated the two germline ends. This CDR3 has 10 amino acids. CDR3 protein: CASSRYEQYF. Written as DNA, the CDR3 is TGTGCCAGCAGTCGGTACGAGCAGTACTTC. The complete variable domain, with remaining parts taken from reference TRBV28 and TRBJ2-7, reads DVKVTQSSRYLVKRTGEKVFLECVQDMDHENMFWYRQDPGLGLRLIYFSYDVKMKEKGDIPEGYSVSREKKERFSLILESASTNQTSMYLCASSRYEQYFGPGTRLTVT.

The chain couples TRBV7-2 to TRBJ1-2; TRBD1 might be the D (5 bases). Germline V gene sequence: CDR1 SGHTA, CDR2 FQGNSA. Trimming left V 1 base short and J 3 bases short, with 12 bases between. The CDR3 runs 15 residues. The DNA for the CDR3 is TGTGCCAGCAGCTTAGGTCGGGGGGTGGACTATGGCTACACCTTC. It yields the protein CASSLGRGVDYGYTF.

V and J are TRBV19 and TRBJ1-2; TRBD1 matches at 9 bases. CDR3 length: 15 residues. CDR1 and CDR2 from the germline V gene are LNHDA and SQIVND (reference sequence). V was clipped by 7 bases and J by 3 bases; unmatched bases: 9. The CDR3 here is CASKQIWTGDYGYTF. In nucleotides, the CDR3 is TGTGCCAGTAAGCAGATCTGGACAGGGGACTATGGCTACACCTTC.

The chain uses TRBV19 and TRBJ2-7, with TRBD2 identical over 11 bases. The CDR3 is 17 residues long. Germline V gene sequence: CDR1 LNHDA, CDR2 SQIVND (reference sequence). Trimming cost V 1 base and J 2 bases; bases outside gene matches: 7. The CDR3 nucleotides read TGTGCCAGTAGTATAGGCGCCGGGACTAGCGGTCCCTACGAGCAGTACTTC. Protein: CASSIGAGTSGPYEQYF.

The rearrangement joins TRBV27 to TRBJ1-2; D is uncertain. Germline V gene data show CDR1 as MNHEY and CDR2 as SMNVEV (reference sequence). Trimming removed 6 bases at V and 7 bases at J, with 24 bases between. The CDR3 spans 16 residues. CDR3 DNA sequence: TGTGCCAGCAGCCTGTCGGCCGGGTCCTCGGTGGGTGGCTACACCTTC. It translates to CASSLSAGSSVGGYTF.

This chain joins TRBV7-2 and TRBJ2-5; TRBD2 aligns across 10 bases. V lost 1 base, J lost 2 bases, and 1 base stayed unmatched. The germline V gene encodes CDR1 SGHTA and CDR2 FQGNSA. CDR3 size: 15 residues. The CDR3 nucleotides read TGTGCCAGCAGCTTAGAACTAGCGGGACAAGAGACCCAGTACTTC. It yields the protein CASSLELAGQETQYF.

V usage is TRBV7-9 and J usage is TRBJ2-4, with TRBD1 matching 10 bases. Trimming took 5 bases from V and 2 from J; bases not matched to a gene: 6. CDR1 SEHNR and CDR2 FQNEAQ come from the germline V gene (reference sequence). The CDR3 spans 16 residues. The CDR3 DNA is TGTGCCAGCAGCGGTTGGACAGGGGGTTCCAAAAACATTCAGTACTTC. It specifies CASSGWTGGSKNIQYF.

The sample holds one count of this clone. V is TRBV4-1 and J is TRBJ1-2; no clear D. The CDR3 sequence is 14 residues long. Deletions cut 2 bases from V and 2 bases from J, with 9 bases between. Looked up from germline, CDR1 is MGHRA and CDR2 is YSYEKL. CDR3 region: CASSQRVANYGYTF. CDR3 nucleotides: TGCGCCAGCAGCCAAAGGGTAGCGAACTATGGCTACACCTTC.

The rearrangement links TRBV6-5 to TRBJ2-7, with 9 bases matching TRBD2. The CDR3 spans 14 residues. Germline CDR1 and CDR2: MNHEY and SVGAGI. V dropped 2 bases and J dropped 2; count of bases not matched to a gene: 1. CDR3 amino acids: CASSYQREAYEQYF. CDR3 DNA sequence: TGTGCCAGCAGTTACCAGCGGGAGGCCTACGAGCAGTACTTC.

This sequence joins TRBV29-1 and TRBJ1-3, with D possibly TRBD1 on 5 matching bases. The germline gives CDR1 SQVTM, CDR2 ANQGSEA. The V and J ends lost 4 bases and 2 bases respectively, with 12 bases between them. This CDR3 is built from 14 residues. Here the CDR3 reads CSVARDRAGNTIYF. The CDR3 coding sequence is TGCAGCGTTGCCAGGGATAGGGCTGGAAACACCATATATTTT.

The J gene is TRBJ1-2, the V gene TRBV6-1; D gene unclear. V was pared by 0 bases and J by 4 bases, with 12 bases between. CDR3 length: 15 residues. Germline V gene data show CDR1 as MNHNS and CDR2 as SASEGT. CDR3 protein: CASSEARGTAYGYTF. In nucleotides, the CDR3 is TGTGCCAGCAGTGAAGCGCGGGGAACAGCCTATGGCTACACCTTC.

The chain is built from TRBV7-6 and TRBJ2-5; 8 bases agree with TRBD1. The V and J ends lost 0 bases and 5 bases, in that order; junction bases with no gene match: 5. The CDR3 is 15 residues long. Germline CDR1 reads SGHVS; CDR2 reads FNYEAQ. The CDR3: CASSLADRVSETQYF. DNA for the CDR3: TGTGCCAGCAGCTTAGCGGACAGGGTGAGCGAGACCCAGTACTTC.

This clone was observed a few times. The rearrangement joins TRBV12-5 to TRBJ2-7; D might be TRBD1 (5 bases). V lost 2 bases and J lost 3, with 14 bases in between. CDR1 and CDR2 (germline): LGHNT, FRNRAP. This CDR3 is 15 amino acids long. The CDR3 here is CASGLPSGANYEQYF. In nucleotides, the CDR3 is TGTGCTAGTGGTTTGCCATCTGGGGCTAACTACGAGCAGTACTTC.

V is TRBV5-1 and J is TRBJ2-2, with 8 bases identical to TRBD2. The junction had 6 bases not matched to a gene; V was cut back by 1 base and J by 1 base. The length of the CDR3 is 17 residues. Looked up from germline, CDR1 is SGHRS and CDR2 is YFSETQ. The CDR3 region is CASSLLAGSLNTGELFF. CDR3 coding DNA: TGCGCCAGCAGCTTGTTAGCGGGAAGCCTGAACACCGGGGAGCTGTTTTTT.

There are many counts of this clone. The genes are TRBV27 and TRBJ2-7; 7 nucleotides match TRBD1. The CDR3 runs to 14 residues. J gave up 8 bases and V 5 bases, and 12 bases lay outside the gene matches. CDR1 and CDR2 from the germline V gene are MNHEY and SMNVEV (reference sequence). CDR3: CASSPTGPSGKQYF. CDR3 nucleotide sequence: TGTGCCAGCAGTCCGACAGGGCCCTCCGGCAAGCAGTACTTC.

The CDR3 sequence: CASSASTSGRYNEQFF. CDR3 DNA: TGTGCCAGCAGCGCCTCGACTAGCGGGAGGTACAATGAGCAGTTCTTC. The V and J genes are TRBV9 and TRBJ2-1, with 13 bases identical to TRBD2. The CDR3 consists of 16 residues. Per germline, CDR1 SGDLS and CDR2 YYNGEE. V was pared by 3 bases and J by 4 bases, with 4 bases of the junction left unmatched. The whole variable domain, filled in from reference TRBV9 and TRBJ2-1, reads DSGVTQTPKHLITATGQRVTLRCSPRSGDLSVYWYQQSLDQGLQFLIQYYNGEERAKGNILERFSAQQFPDLHSELNLSSLELGDSALYFCASSASTSGRYNEQFFGPGTRLTVL.

V gene TRBV7-2 combines with J gene TRBJ2-7; 9 bases line up with TRBD1. Germline CDR1 and CDR2: SGHTA and FQGNSA. The J segment lost 3 bases and the V segment lost 5 bases, leaving 5 bases of the junction unmatched. This CDR3 spans 14 amino acids. The CDR3 spells CASSLPGQGYEQYF. The CDR3 coding sequence is TGTGCCAGCAGCCTCCCGGGACAGGGCTACGAGCAGTACTTC.